A single sample is the source of the 29 T cell receptor beta chains below, sequenced in a study of radiotherapy plus CTLA-4 blockade in lung cancer. Method: immunoSEQ multiplex PCR; TCRdb's copy keeps in-frame clones and lacks some. The data show some 110,000 clones, about 83% seen once. Sequenced here: peripheral blood, sampled from a patient treated with radiotherapy plus ipilimumab. Receptors originate from a human donor with non-small cell lung cancer who had a partial response to radiotherapy plus ipilimumab.

The chain joins TRBV13 to TRBJ2-1; 10 bases map to TRBD1. In germline, CDR1 is PRHDT, CDR2 FYEKMQ (reference sequence). After removal of 5 bases from V and 4 bases from J, the junction contained 14 bases not matched to a gene. The CDR3 totals 18 residues. The CDR3 region is CASSAGWDRGMPYNEQFF. The DNA of the CDR3 is TGTGCCAGCAGCGCGGGATGGGACAGGGGAATGCCTTACAATGAGCAGTTCTTC.

The chain employs TRBV7-9 and TRBJ1-3, with D hard to call. V shed 5 bases and J shed 3 bases, with 17 bases lying between them. From germline, CDR1 is SEHNR and CDR2 FQNEAQ (reference sequence). The CDR3 runs 16 residues. CDR3 sequence (DNA): TGTGCCAGCAGCCCCCCCTTGAGGGCGGGTGGAAACACCATATATTTT. It is translated as CASSPPLRAGGNTIYF.

A few counts support this clone. V gene TRBV11-2 combines with J gene TRBJ2-1, with D perhaps matching TRBD2 (5 bases). V lost 8 bases, J lost 13 bases, and 15 bases lay in between. The CDR3 is 11 residues long. CDR1 and CDR2 from the germline V gene are SGHAT and FQNNGV. In nucleotides, the CDR3 is TGTGCCAGCGGGCATGGGAGTTATCAGTTCTTC. Translating gives CASGHGSYQFF. The variable domain in full, completed from reference TRBV11-2 and TRBJ2-1, reads EAGVAQSPRYKIIEKRQSVAFWCNPISGHATLYWYQQILGQGPKLLIQFQNNGVVDDSQLPKDRFSAERLKGVDSTLKIQPAKLEDSAVYLCASGHGSYQFFGPGTRLTVL.

This clone has a single count. The chain has TRBV11-2 and TRBJ2-2; 7 positions agree with TRBD1. CDR1 is SGHAT, CDR2 FQNNGV, per germline. CDR3 size: 19 residues. V dropped 2 bases and J dropped 2; count of bases not matched to a gene: 14. For the CDR3, the DNA is TGTGCCAGCAGCTTAATTCGGATGCTAGGGGGCCTAAACACCGGGGAGCTGTTTTTT. Protein sequence: CASSLIRMLGGLNTGELFF.

The chain carries TRBV6-1 and TRBJ2-5; TRBD1 agrees at 10 bases. Unmatched junction bases numbered 7, after V lost 4 bases and J lost 5 bases. CDR3 size: 15 residues. Germline V CDR1 and CDR2: MNHNS, SASEGT. CDR3 residues: CASSAKTGGRETQYF. CDR3 nucleotides: TGTGCCAGCAGTGCGAAGACAGGGGGCAGGGAGACCCAGTACTTC.

V and J are TRBV19 and TRBJ1-2; TRBD1 is a possible D gene (5 bases). Germline CDR1 and CDR2: LNHDA and SQIVND (reference sequence). This CDR3 is 15 amino acids long. Trimming removed 8 bases at V and 6 bases at J, with 22 bases between. The CDR3 here is CASGDMGQGGNGYTF. CDR3 coding DNA: TGTGCCAGTGGCGATATGGGGCAGGGAGGAAATGGCTACACCTTC.

V usage is TRBV5-1 and J usage is TRBJ2-7; 12 positions match TRBD2. The CDR3 sequence is 15 residues long. Losses at the gene ends were 1 base for V and 5 bases for J; bases not matched to a gene: 4. Germline CDR1 SGHRS, CDR2 YFSETQ. The CDR3 sequence is CASSLRLAGEDEQYF. CDR3 nucleotides: TGCGCCAGCAGCTTGAGACTAGCGGGAGAGGACGAGCAGTACTTC.

In its sample, this clone was seen a few times. The chain joins TRBV14 to TRBJ2-7; TRBD2 agrees at 8 bases. CDR1 SGHDN and CDR2 FVKESK come from the germline V gene. The trim removed 4 bases at V and 3 bases at J, leaving 5 bases unmatched. The CDR3 is 14 amino acids. The CDR3 sequence is CASSPAGVIYEQYF. The CDR3 bases are TGTGCCAGCAGCCCAGCGGGAGTAATCTACGAGCAGTACTTC.

J is TRBJ2-5 and V is TRBV11-2; 9 positions agree with TRBD2. Germline CDR1 is SGHAT and CDR2 is FQNNGV. The V and J ends lost 5 bases and 9 bases, in that order; junction bases with no gene match: 16. The CDR3 is 16 residues long. The CDR3 loop reads CASSPDPTSGRRSQYF. The CDR3 DNA reads TGTGCCAGCAGCCCAGACCCCACGAGCGGGAGGAGATCCCAGTACTTC.

The chain is built from TRBV7-6 and TRBJ1-1; tentatively, D is TRBD1 (5 bases). V was cut by 5 bases and J by 1 base, with 14 bases left in between. CDR1 and CDR2 (germline): SGHVS, FNYEAQ. The CDR3 has 15 residues. CDR3 protein: CASSPSHQGNTEAFF. The CDR3 nucleotides read TGTGCCAGCAGCCCGTCCCATCAGGGGAACACTGAAGCTTTCTTT.

A note on this clone: The sample has other DNA sequences that encode this CDR3 too. The V call is TRBV6-1, the J call TRBJ1-2; D is unresolved. V lost 5 bases and J lost 8, with 6 bases in between. The CDR3 sequence is 10 residues long. The germline V gene has CDR1 MNHNS and CDR2 SASEGT. Here the CDR3 reads CASSFRGYTF. In nucleotides, the CDR3 is TGTGCCAGCAGTTTCAGAGGCTACACCTTC.

The chain joins TRBV15 to TRBJ2-7, with D possibly TRBD1 on 6 matching bases. This CDR3 is 15 amino acids long. Deletions cut 0 bases from V and 2 bases from J, with 11 bases between. Germline V CDR1 and CDR2: LNHNV, YYDKDF (reference sequence). CDR3 nucleotide sequence: TGTGCCACCAGCAGAGATAGACAGGACGCCTACGAGCAGTACTTC. Its protein is CATSRDRQDAYEQYF. The full variable domain, its missing parts supplied by reference TRBV15 and TRBJ2-7, is DAMVIQNPRYQVTQFGKPVTLSCSQTLNHNVMYWYQQKSSQAPKLLFHYYDKDFNNEADTPDNFQSRRPNTSFCFLDIRSPGLGDTAMYLCATSRDRQDAYEQYFGPGTRLTVT.

The CDR3, as DNA: TGTGCCAGCAGTCCGAGGACAGGCTACACTGAAGCTTTCTTT. Its protein product is CASSPRTGYTEAFF. This chain connects TRBV28 to TRBJ1-1; 7 bases match TRBD1. The germline V gene encodes CDR1 MDHEN and CDR2 SYDVKM. This CDR3 spans 14 amino acids. V shed 5 bases, J shed 3 bases, and the junction held 6 bases outside the gene matches.

This chain joins TRBV30 and TRBJ2-7; D is unresolved. Germline values: CDR1 GTSNPN, CDR2 SVGIG (reference sequence). This CDR3 spans 12 amino acids. V shed 2 bases and J shed 5 bases, with 10 bases lying between them. This chain's CDR3 is CAWSTPRHEQYV. In DNA, the CDR3 is TGTGCCTGGAGTACCCCGCGACACGAGCAGTACGTC.

This chain uses TRBV30 with TRBJ2-1; TRBD1 matches 7 bases. The CDR3 runs to 14 residues. Germline CDR1 is GTSNPN and CDR2 is SVGIG (reference sequence). Losses at the gene ends were 3 bases for V and 12 bases for J; bases not matched to a gene: 14. The CDR3 reads CAWRTTGTFPWQFF. CDR3 bases: TGTGCCTGGAGAACGACAGGGACATTCCCCTGGCAGTTCTTC.

A few counts support this clone. DNA for the CDR3: TGTGCCAGTGAGGGCGGGAGACCAGATACGCAGTATTTT. It yields the protein CASEGGRPDTQYF. J is TRBJ2-3 and V is TRBV19; 7 nucleotides agree with TRBD2. The CDR3 loop spans 13 amino acids. The germline V gene encodes CDR1 LNHDA and CDR2 SQIVND (reference sequence). V was pared by 8 bases and J by 4 bases, with 6 bases of the junction left unmatched.

This chain joins TRBV21-1 and TRBJ2-6; no check of the table's D call, TRBD2, against the DNA was made. TRBV21-1 is a known pseudogene. The CDR3 is made up of 17 amino acids. The CDR3 region is CASSKAPVSSGANVLTF. In DNA, the CDR3 is TGTGCCAGCAGCAAAGCGCCGGTTAGCTCTGGGGCCAACGTCCTGACTTTC.

The rearrangement joins TRBV7-3 to TRBJ2-1; TRBD2 is a possible D gene (5 bases). Trimming pared 2 bases from V and 0 bases from J, leaving 11 bases between. Germline values: CDR1 SGHTA, CDR2 FQGTGA. The CDR3 sequence is 16 residues long. The CDR3 nucleotides are TGTGCCAGCAGCTTATCCCCACGGGGCTCCTACAATGAGCAGTTCTTC. Translated, it gives CASSLSPRGSYNEQFF.

The gene calls are TRBV4-1 and TRBJ2-1, with D perhaps matching TRBD1 (6 bases). Germline values: CDR1 MGHRA, CDR2 YSYEKL. V dropped 0 bases and J dropped 6 bases, with 9 bases sitting between them. There are 14 residues in the CDR3. CDR3 DNA: TGCGCCAGCAGCCAAGAATTACAGGGCAATGAGCAGTTCTTC. This gives the protein CASSQELQGNEQFF.

This clone is a singleton in its sample. The V call is TRBV7-8, the J call TRBJ2-7; D remains ambiguous. The germline V gene encodes CDR1 SGHVS and CDR2 FQNEAQ. This CDR3 comprises 18 residues. V shed 5 bases and J shed 1 base, with 24 bases lying between them. CDR3: CASSRYVLGETQSYEQYF. Written as DNA, the CDR3 is TGTGCCAGCAGCCGATACGTACTGGGCGAAACCCAATCCTACGAGCAGTACTTC.

V usage is TRBV28 and J usage is TRBJ2-5; D is uncertain. V lost 6 bases and J lost 3, with 5 bases in between. The CDR3 is made up of 11 amino acids. Per the germline V gene, CDR1 is MDHEN and CDR2 is SYDVKM. The CDR3 DNA sequence: TGTGCCAGCAGCACGGAAGAGACCCAGTACTTC. Encoded protein: CASSTEETQYF.

The sample holds one count of this clone. The chain links TRBV6-1 to TRBJ1-1; the match to TRBD1 covers 8 bases. Germline lookup yields CDR1 MNHNS and CDR2 SASEGT. This CDR3 is 15 amino acids long. V was clipped by 6 bases and J by 3 bases; unmatched bases: 9. CDR3 in DNA: TGTGCCAGCAGCTATCAGGGGGCGGCGGACACTGAAGCTTTCTTT. This translates into CASSYQGAADTEAFF.

V usage is TRBV5-8 and J usage is TRBJ2-7; 16 bases match TRBD2. The trim removed 3 bases at V and 7 bases at J, leaving 4 bases unmatched. CDR3 length: 15 amino acids. CDR1 SGHTS and CDR2 YDEGEE come from the germline V gene. The CDR3, as DNA: TGTGCCAGCAGCTCGACGGGACTAGCGGGAGGGGAGCAGTACTTC. Amino acid sequence: CASSSTGLAGGEQYF.

The chain joins TRBV11-2 to TRBJ2-1; D gene ambiguous. Trimming stripped 2 bases from V and 4 bases from J, with 15 bases between. This CDR3 region has 16 residues. Germline CDR1 is SGHAT and CDR2 is FQNNGV. CDR3 DNA sequence: TGTGCCAGCAGCTTAACGAGCTCTTCCTATTACAATGAGCAGTTCTTC. Residues: CASSLTSSSYYNEQFF.

This clone was counted only a few times. The chain recombines TRBV18 with TRBJ1-4; D not resolved. The ends were cut back, 3 bases at V and 8 bases at J, with 19 bases in the middle. The CDR3 spans 16 residues. Per the germline V gene, CDR1 is KGHSH and CDR2 is LQKENI. The CDR3 spells CASSPLSDPLIEKLFF. The CDR3 region has the DNA TGTGCCAGCTCACCCCTGAGTGATCCTTTAATCGAAAAACTGTTTTTT. The variable domain in full, with the rest retrieved from reference TRBV18 and TRBJ1-4, is NAGVMQNPRHLVRRRGQEARLRCSPMKGHSHVYWYRQLPEEGLKFMVYLQKENIIDESGMPKERFSAEFPKEGPSILRIQQVVRGDSAAYFCASSPLSDPLIEKLFFGSGTQLSVL.

The V gene is TRBV28, the J gene TRBJ1-3, with a possible D match to TRBD1 (5 bases). This CDR3 has 15 residues. From germline, CDR1 is MDHEN and CDR2 SYDVKM. V lost 2 bases and J lost 1, with 9 bases in between. Here the CDR3 reads CASSLKRGSGNTIYF. The CDR3 bases are TGTGCCAGCAGTTTAAAAAGGGGTTCTGGAAACACCATATATTTT.

The V and J genes are TRBV5-3 and TRBJ1-5; 7 positions agree with TRBD1. TRBV5-3 is an ORF, with its function uncertain. This CDR3 is 16 amino acids long. V lost 7 bases to trimming and J lost 2 bases; unmatched junction nucleotides: 12. In DNA form, the CDR3 reads TGTGCCAGACCCGAGCCCCGACAGGGCCGCAATCAGCCCCAGCATTTT. This codes for CARPEPRQGRNQPQHF.

The CDR3 coding sequence is TGTGCCAGCTCACCTGATCTAGCGGAGGTTTACGAGCAGTACTTC. This translates into CASSPDLAEVYEQYF. The V call is TRBV18, the J call TRBJ2-7; 7 bases line up with TRBD2. Trimming took 3 bases from V and 4 from J; bases not matched to a gene: 9. The CDR3 length is 15 residues. Germline V lookup: CDR1 KGHSH, CDR2 LQKENI.

CDR3: CASSPAGAWGNTEAFF. The CDR3 DNA reads as TGTGCCAGCAGCCCAGCAGGGGCGTGGGGGAACACTGAAGCTTTCTTT. The chain recombines TRBV11-2 with TRBJ1-1, with D possibly TRBD1 on 6 matching bases. V was clipped by 5 bases and J by 1 base, with 17 bases between them. CDR1 is SGHAT, CDR2 FQNNGV, per germline. This CDR3 contains 16 residues.